Reported below is one T cell receptor beta chain. CDR3 length: 14 amino acids. The ends lost 0 bases at V and 2 bases at J; junction bases unmatched: 2. Germline V lookup: CDR1 SGHRS, CDR2 YFSETQ. This specimen belongs to a study of blood T cell repertoires in COVID-19. Study context: PBMCs, B-cell-depleted T cells, or T cells were the source of the cDNA or gDNA that made up the material.

Those enrolled, adults aged roughly 18 to 89 years, came from about two dozen US areas. People in the exposed group encountered a COVID-19 case within 2 weeks before entering the study. Repertoires were generated with immunoSEQ multiplex PCR, while TCRdb's copy carries only in-frame clones and drops some. The table records roughly 400,000 clones, approximately 90% of them present only once. This receptor was obtained from a woman aged 18-29 years who had been exposed to COVID-19. Input material: PBMCs or T cells enriched from blood (not recorded which). The chain couples TRBV5-1 to TRBJ2-7; 7 nucleotides line up with TRBD2. As DNA, the CDR3 is TGCGCCAGCAGCTTGGCTAGCGGTCCCTACGAGCAGTACTTC. Translating it yields CASSLASGPYEQYF.